This TCR beta chain was found in a study of T cells in Graves' hyperthyroidism and ophthalmopathy. About this clonotype: The antigen is unknown.

Regions amplified from RNA transcripts were the TCR beta CDR3 regions. TCR CDR3 regions were first amplified by RT-PCR with HTBI primers. TCRdb recomputed calls from the multiplex PCR reads with MiXCR, one row per CDR3 protein. The sample includes roughly 240,000 distinct CDR3 sequences, 15% to 20% of them seen just once. General observations from the study: Clonotypes that were expanded in thyroid above 0.001 mostly appeared in blood too.

Each ophthalmopathy patient scored at least 3 on the Clinical Activity Score and at least 4 on NOSPECS grade, with duration under 3 months. Sequencing used blood. The clonotype was recovered from a woman younger than 35 with Graves' ophthalmopathy.

CDR3 DNA sequence: TGTGCCAGCAGCTATAGGACAGGGGAGACCCAGTACTTC. It specifies CASSYRTGETQYF. J is TRBJ2-5 and V is TRBV7-9; 8 bases align to TRBD1. There are 13 residues in the CDR3. Germline V lookup: CDR1 SEHNR, CDR2 FQNEAQ (reference sequence). J gave up 5 bases and V 4 bases, and 3 bases lay outside the gene matches.